The 14 T cell receptor beta chains below all came from one sample that was sequenced in a study of T-cell reconstitution after alpha-beta-depleted transplantation in children (dated by TCRdb to the mid-2010s). In the paper's terms, the treatment or condition label means: allogeneic hematopoietic cell transplantation with graft depleted of TCRalphabeta T cells and CD19 B cells. Libraries were built with PCR. TCRdb names Illumina HiSeq 2500 as the instrument used. To normalize quantification of the TCRbeta repertoire, the TCR libraries were built with molecular barcoding that relied on unique molecular identifiers. The public reads were run again by TCRdb, first through fastp at Q25 and then through MiXCR, and only productive beta chains were kept. CDR3 protein duplicates are merged, each entry listing the most common genes and DNA. The sample records approximately 630,000 distinct CDR3 sequences, around 14% of which are singletons. The top ten hold 0.79% of the sample.

The sequences come from PBMCs, collected before TCRalphabeta/CD19-depleted stem cell transplant. These receptors all come from a girl under 10 years old with congenital amegakaryocytic thrombocytopenia, due to receive a stem cell transplant.

Many counts were recorded for this clonotype. The J gene is TRBJ2-6, the V gene TRBV29-1; D unclear. From germline, CDR1 is SQVTM and CDR2 ANQGSEA. The V end was cut by 1 base, the J end by 0 bases, with 7 bases between. The CDR3 totals 15 residues. The CDR3 sequence is CSVEVAYSGANVLTF. The CDR3 DNA follows: TGCAGCGTTGAAGTTGCCTACTCTGGGGCCAACGTCCTGACTTTC.

Ten or more counts support this clonotype. This rearrangement joins TRBV5-1 to TRBJ1-1; D not certain. Germline-derived CDR1 and CDR2 are SGHRS and YFSETQ. The CDR3 runs to 13 residues. Trimming removed 4 bases from V and 8 bases from J, with 15 bases in between. The CDR3 protein is CASSEVTGSEAFF. The DNA of the CDR3 is TGCGCCAGCAGCGAGGTAACGGGTTCGGAAGCTTTCTTT. The full variable domain, rest sourced from reference TRBV5-1 and TRBJ1-1, is KAGVTQTPRYLIKTRGQQVTLSCSPISGHRSVSWYQQTPGQGLQFLFEYFSETQRNKGNFPGRFSGRQFSNSRSEMNVSTLELGDSALYLCASSEVTGSEAFFGQGTRLTVV.

About this clonotype itself: This clone may be a read error of a much larger clone one base away. The rearrangement uses TRBV12-3 or TRBV12-4 and TRBJ1-2; possibly TRBD1 for D (6 bases). This CDR3 comprises 14 residues. CDR3 bases: TGTGGCAGCATCCTTGGGGGGCGGACTAATGGCTACACCTTC. Translation gives CGSILGGRTNGYTF.

The CDR3, as DNA: TGTGCCAGCAGCTCTAACCGGGGGGGACTAGCGAGTAGACATGAGCAGTTCTTC. It yields the protein CASSSNRGGLASRHEQFF. V is TRBV7-2 and J is TRBJ2-1; 10 bases match TRBD2. CDR1 SGHTA and CDR2 FQGNSA come from the germline V gene. CDR3 length equals 18 residues. Trimming cost V 4 bases and J 8 bases; bases outside gene matches: 17.

In this sample, this clonotype turned up a few times. The rearrangement links TRBV2 to TRBJ2-4, with 8 positions matching TRBD1. Per germline, CDR1 SNHLY and CDR2 FYNNEI. The ends lost 6 bases at V and 9 bases at J; junction bases unmatched: 7. The CDR3 has 13 residues. The CDR3: CASRKDRAPIQYF. DNA for the CDR3: TGTGCCAGCAGGAAGGACAGGGCCCCCATTCAGTACTTC.

This clonotype occurred a few times. The chain is built from TRBV28 and TRBJ2-5; 8 nucleotides agree with TRBD1. The CDR3 loop spans 15 amino acids. With V trimmed by 5 bases and J by 9 bases, 14 bases remained unmatched. CDR1 is MDHEN, CDR2 SYDVKM, per germline. The CDR3 spells CASSPGTGPVQAQYF. DNA for the CDR3: TGTGCCAGCAGTCCAGGGACAGGACCTGTTCAGGCCCAGTACTTC.

The chain joins TRBV3-1 to TRBJ2-1, with 11 bases aligning to TRBD2. In germline, CDR1 is LGHDT, CDR2 YNNKEL (reference sequence). This CDR3 region has 17 residues. Germline trimming cut 10 bases from V and 10 bases from J; bases unmatched to any gene: 21. The CDR3 sequence is CATSQDEELAGVIEQFF. CDR3 sequence (DNA): TGTGCCACCTCCCAAGACGAGGAACTAGCGGGAGTTATCGAGCAGTTCTTC.

V usage is TRBV3-1 and J usage is TRBJ2-1, with 9 bases that match TRBD2. Unmatched junction bases numbered 5, after V lost 8 bases and J lost 3 bases. The CDR3 is made up of 14 amino acids. The germline CDR1 and CDR2 sequences are LGHDT and YNNKEL (reference sequence). Here the CDR3 DNA reads TGTGCCAGCCACATTAGCGGGAGCTACAATGAGCAGTTCTTC. It encodes CASHISGSYNEQFF.

The V call is TRBV5-4, the J call TRBJ2-7; 13 bases fit TRBD2. The CDR3 length is 17 residues. CDR1 is SGHNT, CDR2 YYREEE, per germline (reference sequence). The junction had 10 bases not matched to a gene; V was cut back by 4 bases and J by 3 bases. The CDR3 coding sequence is TGTGCCAGCAGCAAAGGACTAGCGGGAGTCCGGGTCTACGAGCAGTACTTC. Translation gives CASSKGLAGVRVYEQYF.

This clonotype was detected ten times or more. The chain employs TRBV20-1 and TRBJ2-7; D is perhaps TRBD1 (6 bases). The V end lost 6 bases, the J end lost 2 bases, and 11 bases lay between the germline ends. The CDR3 consists of 12 residues. Germline CDR1 and CDR2: DFQATT and SNEGSKA (reference sequence). CDR3 loop: CSANRDPYEQYF. The CDR3 bases are TGCAGTGCAAACAGGGACCCCTACGAGCAGTACTTC.

V and J are TRBV11-1 and TRBJ2-1; 13 positions agree with TRBD2. Trimming removed 5 bases from V and 7 bases from J; junction bases left unmatched: 11. The germline gives CDR1 SGHAT, CDR2 FQDESV (reference sequence). The CDR3 totals 17 residues. CDR3 residues: CASSLGLAGALWNEQFF. For the CDR3, the DNA is TGTGCCAGCAGCCTAGGACTAGCGGGAGCCCTCTGGAATGAGCAGTTCTTC.

This clonotype was recorded a few times. The rearrangement uses TRBV2 and TRBJ2-1, with D uncertain. Germline values: CDR1 SNHLY, CDR2 FYNNEI. Trimming took 6 bases from V and 5 from J, leaving 5 bases between them. The CDR3 extends over 11 amino acids. The CDR3 sequence: CASRRNNEQFF. CDR3 in DNA: TGTGCCAGCAGACGCAACAATGAGCAGTTCTTC.

This clonotype occurred once. The chain is built from TRBV11-2 and TRBJ2-1; the match to TRBD2 covers 14 bases. Germline V lookup: CDR1 SGHAT, CDR2 FQNNGV. Germline trimming cut 5 bases from V and 4 bases from J; bases unmatched to any gene: 16. The CDR3 totals 20 residues. The CDR3 region has the DNA TGTGCCAGCAGCACTAGGGGGACTAGCGGGAGTTGGTTTTCGTACAATGAGCAGTTCTTC. Amino acid sequence: CASSTRGTSGSWFSYNEQFF.

Many counts were recorded for this clonotype. V usage is TRBV5-5 and J usage is TRBJ2-2; 12 bases line up with TRBD2. The length of the CDR3 is 16 residues. V was clipped by 4 bases and J by 0 bases; unmatched bases: 1. CDR1 is SGHKS, CDR2 YYEKEE, per germline (reference sequence). CDR3 sequence reads: CASSRLAGANTGELFF. Here the CDR3 DNA reads TGTGCCAGCAGCCGACTAGCGGGGGCGAACACCGGGGAGCTGTTTTTT.